The rows below give T cell receptor beta chains drawn from one sample of a study of radiotherapy plus CTLA-4 blockade in lung cancer. Here immunoSEQ multiplex PCR was the method, and the copy in TCRdb shows in-frame clones only, minus some. Among around 59,000 clones, 77% were seen once, and the ten largest hold less than 4.5%. The sample was peripheral blood, taken from a patient treated with radiotherapy plus ipilimumab. Receptors were obtained from a human donor with non-small cell lung cancer who had a partial response to radiotherapy plus ipilimumab. The CDR3 runs from the conserved cysteine through the conserved F or W. A D gene is named only where the DNA matches it firmly. A row's size may be missing; if present it is once, few, many or a size class.

D: .
J: TRBJ2-7
size: .
V: TRBV4-3
DNA: TGCGCCAGCAGCCAAGAGCGGGGTATGAGGGGCGAGCAGTACTTC
CDR3: CASSQERGMRGEQYF

D: .
J: TRBJ1-6
size: .
V: TRBV27
DNA: TGTGCCAGCAGTTTATCGCCAGGGGATAATTCACCCCTCCACTTT
CDR3: CASSLSPGDNSPLHF

D: TRBD1
J: TRBJ2-7
size: .
V: TRBV6-5
DNA: TGTGCCAGCAGTGCGCCGGGGACAGCCCTCGAGCAGTACTTC
CDR3: CASSAPGTALEQYF

D: .
J: TRBJ1-2
size: .
V: TRBV27
DNA: TGTGCCAGCAGTCCCACGACAGGTTATGGCTACACCTTC
CDR3: CASSPTTGYGYTF

D: TRBD2
J: TRBJ2-1
size: .
V: TRBV5-1
DNA: TGCGCCAGCAGCCAACCAACTAGCGGGGGGGCCCGGGAGCAGTTCTTC
CDR3: CASSQPTSGGAREQFF

D: .
J: TRBJ1-6
size: once
V: TRBV6-5
DNA: TGTGCCAGCGGGGCCCACAGCTCCTATAATTCACCCCTCCACTTT
CDR3: CASGAHSSYNSPLHF

D: TRBD1
J: TRBJ1-4
size: .
V: TRBV5-1
DNA: TGCGCCAGCACCTGGACAGGGGCTACTAATGAAAAACTGTTTTTT
CDR3: CASTWTGATNEKLFF

D: TRBD1
J: TRBJ2-1
size: .
V: TRBV5-1
DNA: TGCGCCAGCAGCCTAGGGACAGTCACTGGGTACAATGAGCAGTTCTTC
CDR3: CASSLGTVTGYNEQFF

D: .
J: TRBJ2-1
size: .
V: TRBV5-1
DNA: TGCGCCAGCAGTTCACTAGTGCGGGTACACAATGAGCAGTTCTTC
CDR3: CASSSLVRVHNEQFF

D: .
J: TRBJ2-3
size: .
V: TRBV5-5
DNA: TGTGCCAGCAGCCGCCGAGGAGAGATCGCAGATACGCAGTATTTT
CDR3: CASSRRGEIADTQYF

D: .
J: TRBJ1-1
size: .
V: TRBV4-2
DNA: TGTGCCAGCAGCCAAGATCTGGCGGGGGCCAACACTGAAGCTTTCTTT
CDR3: CASSQDLAGANTEAFF

D: .
J: TRBJ2-5
size: .
V: TRBV5-5
DNA: TGTGCCAGCAGCTTGGCCCCCGTAAAAGAGACCCAGTACTTC
CDR3: CASSLAPVKETQYF

D: TRBD1
J: TRBJ2-7
size: .
V: TRBV6-1
DNA: TGTGCCAGCAGAGACAGGGAACTTGCCCACGAGCAGTACTTC
CDR3: CASRDRELAHEQYF

D: .
J: TRBJ2-3
size: .
V: TRBV27
DNA: TGTGCCAGCAGTTTAGTTTACTCCACAGATACGCAGTATTTT
CDR3: CASSLVYSTDTQYF

D: .
J: TRBJ2-7
size: few
V: TRBV18
DNA: TGTGCCAGCTCACCTACTGGGACAACGAACGAGCAGTACTTC
CDR3: CASSPTGTTNEQYF

D: .
J: TRBJ2-7
size: .
V: TRBV7-2
DNA: TGTGCCAGCAGCTTAGCGCCAGGGTCGGGCGAGCAGTACTTC
CDR3: CASSLAPGSGEQYF

D: .
J: TRBJ1-2
size: .
V: TRBV9
DNA: TGTGCCAGCAGCCCTTACCTAGGGGCCACCTATGGCTACACCTTC
CDR3: CASSPYLGATYGYTF

D: TRBD2
J: TRBJ2-1
size: .
V: TRBV5-1
DNA: TGCGCCAGCAGCTTGGGGGGACTAGCGGGGGTCAATGAGCAGTTCTTC
CDR3: CASSLGGLAGVNEQFF

D: TRBD2
J: TRBJ2-5
size: .
V: TRBV5-1
DNA: TGCGCCAGCCGCTGGGGGGGACAAGAGACCCAGTACTTC
CDR3: CASRWGGQETQYF

D: .
J: TRBJ1-3
size: .
V: TRBV5-1
DNA: TGCGCCAGCAGCTTGGCCGCGCCTGGAAACACCATATATTTT
CDR3: CASSLAAPGNTIYF

D: .
J: TRBJ1-1
size: .
V: TRBV19
DNA: TGTGCCAGTAGTATAGATCAGGCCCAACAGGGAACCTTT
CDR3: CASSIDQAQQGTF

D: TRBD1
J: TRBJ2-3
size: .
V: TRBV4-3
DNA: TGCGCCAGCAGCCAAGAACAGGGGAACACAGATACGCAGTATTTT
CDR3: CASSQEQGNTDTQYF

D: .
J: TRBJ2-1
size: .
V: TRBV7-3
DNA: TGTGCCAGCAGCTTAACCCAGGCATCCTACAATGAGCAGTTCTTC
CDR3: CASSLTQASYNEQFF

D: .
J: TRBJ2-7
size: .
V: TRBV7-7
DNA: TGTGCCAGCAGCTTAGGAGAGGCGGGCGAGCAGTACTTC
CDR3: CASSLGEAGEQYF

D: TRBD1
J: TRBJ1-6
size: .
V: TRBV5-8
DNA: TGTGCCAGCAGCCACGGGACAGATAATTCACCCCTCCACTTT
CDR3: CASSHGTDNSPLHF

D: .
J: TRBJ2-4
size: .
V: TRBV7-9
DNA: TGTGCCAGCAGCCCTGAGGCGGGGTGGGGAGCCAAAAACATTCAGTACTTC
CDR3: CASSPEAGWGAKNIQYF

D: TRBD1
J: TRBJ1-5
size: few
V: TRBV5-1
DNA: TGCGCCAGCAGCGAAGGGGGCGAGGGTCAGCCCCAGCATTTT
CDR3: CASSEGGEGQPQHF

D: .
J: TRBJ1-1
size: .
V: TRBV9
DNA: TGTGCCAGCAGCGTGGCGGGGAAGGGCACTGAAGCTTTCTTT
CDR3: CASSVAGKGTEAFF